Listed below are T cell receptor beta chains from one sample, sequenced in a study of CD8 T cells in ankylosing spondylitis. In TCRdb, the 5' RACE reads were re-called with MiXCR into one record per CDR3 protein. The sample has 200,000 to 300,000 distinct CDR3 sequences; about 10% are singletons. Sequenced sample: blood, either unsorted or a sorted T cell fraction (not recorded which). These receptor sequences come from a male donor with ankylosing spondylitis or in good health (not recorded which). The CDR3 runs from the conserved cysteine through the conserved F or W. Each record gives: J gene, clone size, D gene, V gene, CDR3 protein, CDR3 DNA. The D gene is left open where the match is weak. For some rows the clone size is stated as once, few or many, or as a class when expanded; others skip it.

j_gene: TRBJ1-4
abundance: .
d_gene: .
v_gene: TRBV20-1
CDR3aa: CSARTDLNNEKLFF
CDR3nt: TGCAGTGCTAGGACGGATTTAAATAATGAAAAACTGTTTTTT

j_gene: TRBJ2-2
abundance: many
d_gene: TRBD2
v_gene: TRBV12-3/TRBV12-4
CDR3aa: CASRPVGAGGAGELFF
CDR3nt: TGTGCCAGCAGACCCGTGGGTGCGGGAGGTGCCGGGGAGCTGTTTTTT

j_gene: TRBJ2-3
abundance: many
d_gene: TRBD1
v_gene: TRBV20-1
CDR3aa: CSARVTGVTDTQYF
CDR3nt: TGCAGTGCTAGAGTCACAGGGGTCACAGATACGCAGTATTTT

j_gene: TRBJ2-7
abundance: .
d_gene: .
v_gene: TRBV25-1
CDR3aa: CASTSDISEQYF
CDR3nt: TGTGCCAGCACCTCAGACATTTCCGAGCAGTACTTC

j_gene: TRBJ2-7
abundance: many
d_gene: .
v_gene: TRBV30
CDR3aa: CAWTLLKSYEQYF
CDR3nt: TGTGCCTGGACCTTATTGAAGTCCTACGAGCAGTACTTC

j_gene: TRBJ2-5
abundance: many
d_gene: TRBD1
v_gene: TRBV29-1
CDR3aa: CSVYARQGETQYF
CDR3nt: TGCAGCGTTTACGCGAGACAGGGGGAGACCCAGTACTTC

j_gene: TRBJ2-5
abundance: few
d_gene: .
v_gene: TRBV7-9
CDR3aa: CATRGQIRGETQYF
CDR3nt: TGTGCCACACGGGGACAGATACGGGGGGAGACCCAGTACTTC

j_gene: TRBJ2-3
abundance: many
d_gene: .
v_gene: TRBV25-1
CDR3aa: CASRRDTDTQYF
CDR3nt: TGTGCCAGCAGAAGGGACACGGATACGCAGTATTTT

j_gene: TRBJ2-3
abundance: .
d_gene: .
v_gene: TRBV12-3/TRBV12-4
CDR3aa: CVSSPLRGSTDTQYF
CDR3nt: TGTGTCAGTAGCCCTCTCAGGGGTAGCACAGATACGCAGTATTTT

j_gene: TRBJ1-2
abundance: many
d_gene: .
v_gene: TRBV27
CDR3aa: CASSFAGTIGGYTF
CDR3nt: TGTGCCAGCAGTTTCGCTGGGACTATCGGCGGCTACACCTTC

j_gene: TRBJ2-1
abundance: many
d_gene: .
v_gene: TRBV29-1
CDR3aa: CSVEDLEEGTMMQFF
CDR3nt: TGCAGCGTTGAAGATCTGGAGGAGGGTACAATGATGCAGTTCTTC

j_gene: TRBJ1-1
abundance: many
d_gene: .
v_gene: TRBV3-1
CDR3aa: CASSFQGNTEAFF
CDR3nt: TGTGCCAGCAGCTTTCAGGGGAACACTGAAGCTTTCTTT

j_gene: TRBJ2-5
abundance: many
d_gene: .
v_gene: TRBV4-2
CDR3aa: CASSRVDTQETQYF
CDR3nt: TGTGCCAGCAGCCGAGTCGACACCCAAGAGACCCAGTACTTC

j_gene: TRBJ2-2
abundance: many
d_gene: TRBD1
v_gene: TRBV20-1
CDR3aa: CSARDSRTGNTGELFF
CDR3nt: TGCAGTGCTAGAGATAGCCGGACAGGAAACACCGGGGAGCTGTTTTTT

j_gene: TRBJ2-1
abundance: many
d_gene: TRBD1
v_gene: TRBV7-6
CDR3aa: CASSLATGDNEQFF
CDR3nt: TGTGCCAGCAGCTTAGCCACAGGGGACAATGAGCAGTTCTTC

j_gene: TRBJ1-2
abundance: many
d_gene: .
v_gene: TRBV20-1
CDR3aa: CSARDFEHGYTF
CDR3nt: TGCAGTGCTAGAGATTTCGAACATGGCTACACCTTC

j_gene: TRBJ1-2
abundance: many
d_gene: TRBD1
v_gene: TRBV5-6
CDR3aa: CASSLGDRLYGYTF
CDR3nt: TGTGCCAGCAGCTTGGGGGACAGGTTGTATGGCTACACCTTC

j_gene: TRBJ1-1
abundance: many
d_gene: .
v_gene: TRBV4-1
CDR3aa: CASSQGVGDPEAFF
CDR3nt: TGCGCCAGCAGCCAAGGGGTGGGAGACCCTGAAGCTTTCTTT

j_gene: TRBJ2-5
abundance: many
d_gene: TRBD2
v_gene: TRBV5-1
CDR3aa: CASSLELAGSQETQYF
CDR3nt: TGCGCCAGCAGCTTGGAGTTAGCGGGGTCTCAAGAGACCCAGTACTTC

j_gene: TRBJ2-7
abundance: few
d_gene: TRBD1
v_gene: TRBV7-2
CDR3aa: CASSTSGTGFPPYEQYF
CDR3nt: TGTGCCAGCAGTACCTCCGGGACAGGGTTCCCCCCCTACGAGCAGTACTTC

j_gene: TRBJ1-1
abundance: many
d_gene: .
v_gene: TRBV30
CDR3aa: CAWKKRGAETEAFF
CDR3nt: TGTGCCTGGAAAAAACGGGGAGCGGAGACTGAAGCTTTCTTT

j_gene: TRBJ2-3
abundance: .
d_gene: TRBD1
v_gene: TRBV18
CDR3aa: CASSPRTGQADTQYF
CDR3nt: TGTGCCAGCTCACCAAGGACAGGGCAGGCAGATACGCAGTATTTT

j_gene: TRBJ2-3
abundance: few
d_gene: .
v_gene: TRBV5-1
CDR3aa: CASSLGPAGSTDTQYF
CDR3nt: TGCGCCAGCAGCTTGGGACCGGCAGGGAGCACAGATACGCAGTATTTT

j_gene: TRBJ1-5
abundance: few
d_gene: .
v_gene: TRBV11-2
CDR3aa: CASSLGDNNQPQHF
CDR3nt: TGTGCCAGCAGCTTAGGGGACAACAATCAGCCCCAGCATTTT

j_gene: TRBJ2-7
abundance: few
d_gene: .
v_gene: TRBV18
CDR3aa: CASSPRGMGEQYF
CDR3nt: TGTGCCAGCTCACCGAGAGGGATGGGCGAGCAGTACTTC

j_gene: TRBJ1-1
abundance: .
d_gene: .
v_gene: TRBV20-1
CDR3aa: CSALAGSMNTEAFF
CDR3nt: TGCAGTGCTTTAGCAGGGTCCATGAACACTGAAGCTTTCTTT

j_gene: TRBJ2-2
abundance: many
d_gene: TRBD2
v_gene: TRBV5-1
CDR3aa: CASSLALASNTGELFF
CDR3nt: TGCGCCAGCAGCTTGGCACTAGCGTCGAACACCGGGGAGCTGTTTTTT

j_gene: TRBJ2-3
abundance: .
d_gene: TRBD2
v_gene: TRBV5-6
CDR3aa: CASIRTAGVNTQYF
CDR3nt: TGTGCCAGCATCCGGACAGCGGGAGTAAATACGCAGTATTTT

j_gene: TRBJ2-5
abundance: few
d_gene: TRBD2
v_gene: TRBV7-6
CDR3aa: CASSGKTSGFQETQYF
CDR3nt: TGTGCCAGCAGCGGAAAGACTAGCGGGTTCCAAGAGACCCAGTACTTC

j_gene: TRBJ2-7
abundance: many
d_gene: .
v_gene: TRBV7-2
CDR3aa: CASSLGWGADEQYF
CDR3nt: TGTGCCAGCAGCTTAGGTTGGGGGGCCGACGAGCAGTACTTC

j_gene: TRBJ2-1
abundance: .
d_gene: TRBD1
v_gene: TRBV29-1
CDR3aa: CSVQGRQGAYNEQFF
CDR3nt: TGCAGCGTCCAGGGTAGGCAGGGGGCCTACAATGAGCAGTTCTTC

j_gene: TRBJ2-5
abundance: .
d_gene: TRBD2
v_gene: TRBV20-1
CDR3aa: CSAISSGGAAETQYF
CDR3nt: TGCAGTGCTATATCTAGCGGGGGGGCCGCAGAGACCCAGTACTTC

j_gene: TRBJ2-1
abundance: many
d_gene: TRBD2
v_gene: TRBV5-1
CDR3aa: CASRGTSGRSGEQFF
CDR3nt: TGCGCCAGCCGGGGGACTAGCGGGAGATCGGGTGAGCAGTTCTTC

j_gene: TRBJ2-7
abundance: .
d_gene: .
v_gene: TRBV5-4
CDR3aa: CASSPFNREYEQYF
CDR3nt: TGTGCCAGCAGCCCCTTTAACAGGGAGTACGAGCAGTACTTC

j_gene: TRBJ2-5
abundance: many
d_gene: .
v_gene: TRBV20-1
CDR3aa: CSASYKQETQYF
CDR3nt: TGCAGTGCCAGCTATAAACAAGAGACCCAGTACTTC

j_gene: TRBJ2-3
abundance: many
d_gene: TRBD2
v_gene: TRBV5-1
CDR3aa: CASSLSAGATDTQYF
CDR3nt: TGCGCCAGCAGCTTGTCGGCGGGAGCAACAGATACGCAGTATTTT

j_gene: TRBJ2-5
abundance: few
d_gene: .
v_gene: TRBV15
CDR3aa: CATSRLTLTRQETQYF
CDR3nt: TGTGCCACCAGCAGACTTACCCTGACTAGACAAGAGACCCAGTACTTC

j_gene: TRBJ1-1
abundance: many
d_gene: TRBD1
v_gene: TRBV29-1
CDR3aa: CSVARTGGNTEAFF
CDR3nt: TGCAGCGTGGCCCGGACAGGGGGGAACACTGAAGCTTTCTTT

j_gene: TRBJ1-1
abundance: few
d_gene: .
v_gene: TRBV21-1
CDR3aa: CASSKSPGAGTEAFF
CDR3nt: TGTGCCAGCAGCAAATCGCCGGGGGCCGGAACTGAAGCTTTCTTT

j_gene: TRBJ2-1
abundance: many
d_gene: .
v_gene: TRBV12-3/TRBV12-4
CDR3aa: CASSTGTSSYNEQFF
CDR3nt: TGTGCCAGCAGTACCGGGACGAGCTCCTACAATGAGCAGTTCTTC

j_gene: TRBJ1-6
abundance: many
d_gene: .
v_gene: TRBV30
CDR3aa: CAWGDRSRSPLHF
CDR3nt: TGTGCCTGGGGGGACCGCTCCAGGTCACCCCTCCACTTT

j_gene: TRBJ2-3
abundance: many
d_gene: TRBD1
v_gene: TRBV6-1
CDR3aa: CASRLRDRSTDTQYF
CDR3nt: TGTGCCAGCAGGCTCCGGGACAGAAGCACAGATACGCAGTATTTT